The T cell receptor beta chain described here comes from a study of shared clonotypes between healthy human individuals. General study points: It was only blood that was sampled, and tissue repertoires likely differ. Clonotype sharing across several donors was observed for around 4.5% of naive CD4 clonotypes.

J lost 0 bases, V lost 6 bases, and 3 bases had no gene match. Germline loops: CDR1 SEHNR, CDR2 FQNEAQ (reference sequence). The CDR3 covers 15 residues. The study drew its donors from healthy HIV-negative adults without recent acute infections or vaccinations. With regard to this clone: The antigen remains undetermined.

Profiling relied on immunoSEQ multiplex PCR, and the TCRdb table lists in-frame clones only, not all of them. The sample has roughly 680,000 clones, over 60% seen once. The receptor's source is a woman in her thirties in good health. The specimen was memory CD4+ T cells sorted from blood. Subset meaning: CD45RA-negative fraction. This chain joins TRBV7-9 and TRBJ2-5, with 11 positions matching TRBD1. The CDR3 DNA is TGTGCCAGCAGTCGGGACAGGGGGTACCAAGAGACCCAGTACTTC. This sequence encodes CASSRDRGYQETQYF.